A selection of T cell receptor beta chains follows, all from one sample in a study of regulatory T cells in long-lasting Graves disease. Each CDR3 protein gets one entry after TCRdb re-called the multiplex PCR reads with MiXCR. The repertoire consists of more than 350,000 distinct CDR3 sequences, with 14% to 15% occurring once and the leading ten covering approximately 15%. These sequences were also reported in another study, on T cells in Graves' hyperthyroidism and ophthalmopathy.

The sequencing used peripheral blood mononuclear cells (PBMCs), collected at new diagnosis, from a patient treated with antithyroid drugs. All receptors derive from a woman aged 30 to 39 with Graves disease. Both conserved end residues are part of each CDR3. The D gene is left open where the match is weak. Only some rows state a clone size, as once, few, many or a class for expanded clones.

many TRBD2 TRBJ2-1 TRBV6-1 TGTGCCAGCAGTGGGGCTAGCGGAGCCTCCGGGGACAATGAGCAGTTCTTC CASSGASGASGDNEQFF
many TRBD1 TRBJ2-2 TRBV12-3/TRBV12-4 TGTGCCAGCAGTCCAAGACAGGGGTTAGGCACCGGGGAGCTGTTTTTT CASSPRQGLGTGELFF
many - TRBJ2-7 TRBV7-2 TGCGCCAGCCAGGAGGCCTTGAGGGGTATCGAGCAGTACTTC CASQEALRGIEQYF
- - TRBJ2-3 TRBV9 TGTGCCAGCAGCGTAGGCACTGGACTAGATACGCAGTATTTT CASSVGTGLDTQYF
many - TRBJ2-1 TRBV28 TGTGCCAGCAGTTCGGCGGCCGTCTCCTACAATGAGCAGTTCTTC CASSSAAVSYNEQFF
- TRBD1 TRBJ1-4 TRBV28 TGTGCCAGCAGACCAGGGGGTGGTTATAATGAAAAACTGTTTTTT CASRPGGGYNEKLFF
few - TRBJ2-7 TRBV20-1 TGCAGTGCTAGAGAGGGGCGGGGCTTCTACGAGCAGTACTTC CSAREGRGFYEQYF
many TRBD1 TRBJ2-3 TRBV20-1 TGCAGTTCTCTGACGACAGGGCCCGCAGATACGCAGTATTTT CSSLTTGPADTQYF
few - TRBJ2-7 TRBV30 TGTGCCTGGAGGAAAGGTGGTGCGACCTACGAGCAGTACTTC CAWRKGGATYEQYF
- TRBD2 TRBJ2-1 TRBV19 TGTGCCAGTACCAGTATCGTTGGGACTAGCGGTTCCAATGAGCAGTTCTTC CASTSIVGTSGSNEQFF
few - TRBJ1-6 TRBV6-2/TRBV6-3 TGTGCCAGCAGTTTAACCAGGGGAAATTCACCCCTCCACTTT CASSLTRGNSPLHF
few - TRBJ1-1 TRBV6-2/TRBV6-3 TGTGCCAGCAGTGAACACAGGGCGGGTGAAGCTTTCTTT CASSEHRAGEAFF
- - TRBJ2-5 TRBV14 TGTGCCAGCAACCACGTTGGACAGCGAGGGACCCAGTACTTC CASNHVGQRGTQYF
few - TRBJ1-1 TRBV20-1 TGCAGTGCCAGGCTGACAATGAACACTGAAGCTTTCTTT CSARLTMNTEAFF
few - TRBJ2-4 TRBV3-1 TGTGCCAGCAGCCACACGACGACAGTGTCGGTTCAGTACTTC CASSHTTTVSVQYF
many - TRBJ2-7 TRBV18 TGTGCCAGCTCACCGGAATACGAGCAGTACTTC CASSPEYEQYF
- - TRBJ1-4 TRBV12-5 TGTGCTAGTGGTTTGAGGGATGCGAATGAAAAACTGTTTTTT CASGLRDANEKLFF
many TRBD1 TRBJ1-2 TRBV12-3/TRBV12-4 TGTGCCAGCACCTTCAGGGGGGGAAACTATGGCTACACCTTC CASTFRGGNYGYTF
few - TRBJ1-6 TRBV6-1 TGTGCCAGCAGCTCCACCTTAAGGCAGAATAATTCACCCCTCCACTTT CASSSTLRQNNSPLHF
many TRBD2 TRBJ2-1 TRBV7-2 TGTGCCAGCAGCTTAGGGAGAACCGGGACTAGCGGGACCGATGAGCAGTTCTTC CASSLGRTGTSGTDEQFF
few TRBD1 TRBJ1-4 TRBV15 TGTGCCACCAGCAGAGATTTGACAGGGGAAGAAAAACTGTTTTTT CATSRDLTGEEKLFF
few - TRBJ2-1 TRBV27 TGTGCCAGCAGTAAAGGTTGGATTAGCGTTGAGCAGTTCTTC CASSKGWISVEQFF
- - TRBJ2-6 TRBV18 TGTGCCAGCTCACGAACTGGGAGCGCTGGGGCCAACGTCCTGACTTTC CASSRTGSAGANVLTF
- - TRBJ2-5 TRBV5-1 TGCGCCAGCAGCTCCCGACTCGGGGGGCCAGAGACCCAGTACTTC CASSSRLGGPETQYF
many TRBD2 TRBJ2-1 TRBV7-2 TGTGCCAGCACCCAACTAGCGGGAGGTTTAGGCGATGAGCAGTTCTTC CASTQLAGGLGDEQFF
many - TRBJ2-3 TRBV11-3 TGTGCCAGCAGCCCCGGGTGGACTCAGTTGGTAGGCTCAGATACGCAGTATTTT CASSPGWTQLVGSDTQYF
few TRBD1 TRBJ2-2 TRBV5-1 TGCGCCAGCAGCTTGGATAAGACAGGGTCCGGGGAGCTGTTTTTT CASSLDKTGSGELFF
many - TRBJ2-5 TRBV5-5 TGTGCCAGCAGCTTGCGCACTAGCCAAGAGACCCAGTACTTC CASSLRTSQETQYF
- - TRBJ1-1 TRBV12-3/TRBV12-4 TGTGCCAGCAGTTCACCGAACACTGAAGCTTTCTTT CASSSPNTEAFF
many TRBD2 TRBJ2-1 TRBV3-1 TGTGCCAGCAGTCTGCGGACTAGCCCACCCTACAATGAGCAGTTCTTC CASSLRTSPPYNEQFF
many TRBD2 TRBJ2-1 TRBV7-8 TGTGCCAGCACCACCGCCGGGACTACTGACAATGAGCAGTTCTTC CASTTAGTTDNEQFF
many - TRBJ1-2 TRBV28 TGTGCCAGCAGTTTGACGGAGACTAACTATGGCTACACCTTC CASSLTETNYGYTF
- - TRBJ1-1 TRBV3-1 TGTGCCGGCAGCCAAGCGAGGCAGAGACTATTTAATACTGAAGCTTTCTTT CAGSQARQRLFNTEAFF
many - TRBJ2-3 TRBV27 TGTGCCAGCAGTTTATCGGTAATGGGGCTAGTGGATACGCAGTATTTT CASSLSVMGLVDTQYF
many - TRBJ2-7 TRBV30 TGTGCCTGGAGTGTTCGGGCAGTTTCCCCCAGCTCCTACGAGCAGTACTTC CAWSVRAVSPSSYEQYF
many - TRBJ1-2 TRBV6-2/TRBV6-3 TGTGCCAGCAGTTACTCCGAAGGTTGGGGCTACACCTTC CASSYSEGWGYTF
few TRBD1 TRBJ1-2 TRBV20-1 TGCAGTGCTAGAGATCGGGCCCAGGGGGCCGGCCGCCACTATGGCTACACCTTC CSARDRAQGAGRHYGYTF
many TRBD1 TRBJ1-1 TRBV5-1 TGCGCCAGCAGGTACGGACAGGCAGACACTGAAGCTTTCTTT CASRYGQADTEAFF
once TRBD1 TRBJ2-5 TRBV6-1 TGTGCCAGCAGATTTCCGGGACAGCAAGAGACCCAGTACTTC CASRFPGQQETQYF
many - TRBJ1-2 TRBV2 TGTGCCAGCAGTGAGACCGCGCCCACCTTC CASSETAPTF
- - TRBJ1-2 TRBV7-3 TGTGCCACACACCACGCAATATATGGCTACACCTTC CATHHAIYGYTF
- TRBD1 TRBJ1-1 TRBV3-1 TGTGCCAGCAGCCAAGATTATAGGACAGGGGGCGTTAAGGACACTGAAGCTTTCTTT CASSQDYRTGGVKDTEAFF
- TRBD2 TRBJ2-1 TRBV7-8 TGTGCCAGCAGCTTAGACTGGCGGGAGGGTTACAATGAGCAGTTCTTC CASSLDWREGYNEQFF
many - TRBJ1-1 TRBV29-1 TGCAGCGTTGAAGGGGGCGGTGGGGCTTTCTTT CSVEGGGGAFF
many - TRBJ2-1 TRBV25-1 TGTGCCAGCAAGCTCCCGGGAGTGCCCAATGAGCAGTTCTTC CASKLPGVPNEQFF
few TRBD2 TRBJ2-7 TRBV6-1 TGTACCAGCAGGAGGGGAGGGACCAGAGACTACGAGCAGTACTTC CTSRRGGTRDYEQYF
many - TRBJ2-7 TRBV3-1 TGTGCCAGCAGCCCCGCGCTCTGGGGGGCCTACGAGCAGTACTTC CASSPALWGAYEQYF
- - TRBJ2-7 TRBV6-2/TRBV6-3 TGTGCCAGCAAAAAGGCGCCAGCCTACGAGCAGTACTTC CASKKAPAYEQYF
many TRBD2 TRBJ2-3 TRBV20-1 TGCAGTGCTAGAGACGCGGGAGTCAGCACAGATACGCAGTATTTT CSARDAGVSTDTQYF
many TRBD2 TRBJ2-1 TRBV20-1 TGCAGTGCTAGAGTAGCGGGAAAGTCAGAAAATGAGCAGTTCTTC CSARVAGKSENEQFF
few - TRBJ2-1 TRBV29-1 TGCAGCGTCCCCCCACCGGGGTACAATGAGCAGTTCTTC CSVPPPGYNEQFF
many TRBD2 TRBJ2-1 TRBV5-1 TGCGCCAGCAGCACACCTAGCGGTTACAATGAGCAGTTCTTC CASSTPSGYNEQFF
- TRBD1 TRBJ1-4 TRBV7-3 TGTGCCAGCAGCTTAACACAGGGGGTTCCACCAACTAATGAAAAACTGTTTTTT CASSLTQGVPPTNEKLFF
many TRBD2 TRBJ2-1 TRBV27 TGTGCCAGCAGTTCCGCGACTAGCGGGAGGTACAATGAGCAGTTCTTC CASSSATSGRYNEQFF